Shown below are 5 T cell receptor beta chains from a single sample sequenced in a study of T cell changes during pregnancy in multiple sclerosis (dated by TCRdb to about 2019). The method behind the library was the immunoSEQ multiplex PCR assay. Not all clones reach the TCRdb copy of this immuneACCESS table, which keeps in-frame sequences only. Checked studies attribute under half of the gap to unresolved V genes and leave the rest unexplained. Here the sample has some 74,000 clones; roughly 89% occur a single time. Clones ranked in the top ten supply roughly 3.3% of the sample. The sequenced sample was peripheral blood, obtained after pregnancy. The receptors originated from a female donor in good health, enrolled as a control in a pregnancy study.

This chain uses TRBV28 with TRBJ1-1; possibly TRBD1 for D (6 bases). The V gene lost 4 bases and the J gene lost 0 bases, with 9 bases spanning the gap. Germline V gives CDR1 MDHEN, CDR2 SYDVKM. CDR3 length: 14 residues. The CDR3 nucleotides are TGTGCCAGCAGTTCGGGACATATGAACACTGAAGCTTTCTTT. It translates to CASSSGHMNTEAFF.

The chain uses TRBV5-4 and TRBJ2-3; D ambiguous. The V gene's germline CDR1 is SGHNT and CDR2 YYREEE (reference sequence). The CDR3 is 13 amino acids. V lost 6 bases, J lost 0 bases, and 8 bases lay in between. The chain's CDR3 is CASTDISTDTQYF. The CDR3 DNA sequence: TGTGCCAGCACCGACATTAGCACAGATACGCAGTATTTT.

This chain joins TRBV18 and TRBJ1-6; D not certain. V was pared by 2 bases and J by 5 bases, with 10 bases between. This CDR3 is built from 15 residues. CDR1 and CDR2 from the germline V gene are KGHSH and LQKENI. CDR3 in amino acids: CASSPDVGDNSPLHF. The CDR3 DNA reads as TGTGCCAGCTCACCAGACGTCGGGGATAATTCACCCCTCCACTTT.

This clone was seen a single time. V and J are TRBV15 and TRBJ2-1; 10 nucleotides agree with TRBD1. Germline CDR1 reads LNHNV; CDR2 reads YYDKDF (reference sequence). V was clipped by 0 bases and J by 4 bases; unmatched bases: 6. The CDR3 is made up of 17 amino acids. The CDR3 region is CATSRDRGTGAYNEQFF. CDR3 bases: TGTGCCACCAGCAGAGACCGAGGGACAGGGGCGTACAATGAGCAGTTCTTC.

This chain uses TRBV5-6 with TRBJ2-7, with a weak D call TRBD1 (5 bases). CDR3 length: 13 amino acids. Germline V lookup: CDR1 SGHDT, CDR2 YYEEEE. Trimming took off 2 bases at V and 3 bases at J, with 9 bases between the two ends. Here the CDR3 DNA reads TGTGCCAGCAGCTTCGACAGAGACTACGAGCAGTACTTC. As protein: CASSFDRDYEQYF.